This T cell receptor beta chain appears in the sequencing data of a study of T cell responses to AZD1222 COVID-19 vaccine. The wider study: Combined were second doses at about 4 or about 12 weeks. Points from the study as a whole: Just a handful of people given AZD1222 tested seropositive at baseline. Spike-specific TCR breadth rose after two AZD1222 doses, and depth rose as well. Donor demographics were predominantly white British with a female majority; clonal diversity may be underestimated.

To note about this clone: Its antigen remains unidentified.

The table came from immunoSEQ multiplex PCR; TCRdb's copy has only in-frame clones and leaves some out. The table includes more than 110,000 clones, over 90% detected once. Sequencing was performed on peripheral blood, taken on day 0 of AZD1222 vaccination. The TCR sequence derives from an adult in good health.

Here the CDR3 reads CASSLTSGRVQFF. The CDR3 DNA reads as TGTGCCAGCAGCTTGACTAGCGGGAGGGTGCAGTTCTTC. The rearrangement joins TRBV7-2 to TRBJ2-1; 14 bases are shared with TRBD2. From germline, CDR1 is SGHTA and CDR2 FQGNSA. The CDR3 consists of 13 residues. With 3 bases clipped from V and 12 bases from J, the junction kept 1 base outside the gene matches.